Below are 20 T cell receptor beta chains sequenced from a single sample in a study of T-cell reconstitution after alpha-beta-depleted transplantation in children. Unique molecular identifiers were built into the TCRbeta library. Each CDR3 protein is one row after TCRdb ran MiXCR on the PCR reads. Of 550,000 to 600,000 distinct CDR3 sequences listed, more than 20% are singletons. The material sequenced was PBMCs, mostly from graft donor cells, taken 360 days after TCRalphabeta/CD19-depleted stem cell transplant. Source of these receptors: a boy under two years old who had a stem cell transplant for acute myeloid leukemia, so the T cells may come from the graft donor.

V is TRBV20-1 and J is TRBJ2-7, with D tentatively TRBD2 (6 bases). Germline CDR1 DFQATT, CDR2 SNEGSKA (reference sequence). The germline V and J ends were trimmed by 1 base and 2 bases, with 6 bases remaining between them. The CDR3 has 12 amino acids. The CDR3 spells CSARGTTYEQYF. The CDR3 bases are TGCAGTGCTAGAGGGACTACCTACGAGCAGTACTTC.

This clonotype came up many times. The V call is TRBV6-2 or TRBV6-3, the J call TRBJ1-3; D unresolved. Germline CDR1 reads MNHEY; CDR2 reads SVGEGT. Trimming left V 7 bases short and J 0 bases short, with 10 bases between. This CDR3 contains 14 residues. CDR3 in DNA: TGTGCCAGCAAGAAGACCAGCTCTGGAAACACCATATATTTT. Translating gives CASKKTSSGNTIYF.

This chain uses TRBV10-2 with TRBJ1-2; tentatively, D is TRBD1 (5 bases). Looked up from germline, CDR1 is WSHSY and CDR2 is SAAADI. The V end was cut by 2 bases, the J end by 8 bases, with 12 bases between. The CDR3 contains 13 residues. The CDR3 DNA sequence: TGCGCCAGCAGTGAGGAGGGACTGCGGGGCTACACCTTC. Translated: CASSEEGLRGYTF.

Note on this clonotype: A much larger clone lies a single base off, so this may be a read error. The genes are TRBV7-2 and TRBJ2-4; 10 nucleotides agree with TRBD2. Germline V lookup: CDR1 SGHTA, CDR2 FQGNSA. The CDR3 extends over 16 amino acids. Written as DNA, the CDR3 is TGTGCCAGCAACTTACCCCAGCGGGGGGGTTTAAACATTCAGTACTTC. This encodes CASNLPQRGGLNIQYF.

V gene TRBV5-6 combines with J gene TRBJ1-1; 9 positions agree with TRBD1. Germline CDR1 reads SGHDT; CDR2 reads YYEEEE. V gave up 4 bases and J gave up 3 bases; unmatched junction bases: 16. The CDR3 loop spans 18 amino acids. CDR3 region: CASSGDRAGWVRYTEAFF. The CDR3 DNA follows: TGTGCCAGCAGCGGGGACAGGGCGGGGTGGGTTAGGTACACTGAAGCTTTCTTT.

In this sample, this clonotype turned up a few times. The gene calls are TRBV4-1 and TRBJ2-3; possible D gene TRBD1, 6 bases. The CDR3 runs to 16 residues. The germline V and J ends were trimmed by 4 bases and 2 bases, with 16 bases remaining between them. Germline loops: CDR1 MGHRA, CDR2 YSYEKL. The CDR3 sequence: CASSLQTGPFTDTQYF. In DNA, the CDR3 is TGCGCCAGCAGCCTCCAGACAGGACCCTTCACAGATACGCAGTATTTT.

V is TRBV30 and J is TRBJ2-7; TRBD2 aligns across 12 bases. The CDR3 sequence is 17 residues long. Germline trimming cut 2 bases from V and 0 bases from J; bases unmatched to any gene: 8. Germline values: CDR1 GTSNPN, CDR2 SVGIG (reference sequence). Here the CDR3 reads CAWSNGLAGSYSYEQYF. The CDR3 DNA follows: TGTGCCTGGAGTAACGGACTAGCGGGGAGTTACTCCTACGAGCAGTACTTC.

The sample holds many counts of this clonotype. This chain links TRBV6-5 with TRBJ2-3; D gene uncertain. Germline CDR1 MNHEY, CDR2 SVGAGI. V was shortened by 0 bases and J by 6 bases, with 10 bases between the two germline ends. The CDR3 extends over 14 amino acids. CDR3 residues: CASSYSNLGDTQYF. CDR3 DNA: TGTGCCAGCAGTTACTCGAATCTGGGGGATACGCAGTATTTT.

The sample holds many counts of this clonotype. This chain links TRBV12-3 or TRBV12-4 with TRBJ1-1; tentative D call: TRBD1 (6 bases). The CDR3 loop spans 14 amino acids. The V gene lost 1 base and the J gene lost 2 bases, with 8 bases spanning the gap. The CDR3: CASSLEGGNTEAFF. The CDR3 DNA reads as TGTGCCAGCAGTTTAGAAGGGGGTAACACTGAAGCTTTCTTT.

There are a few counts of this clonotype. The chain has TRBV20-1 and TRBJ1-6, with TRBD1 identical over 8 bases. The germline gives CDR1 DFQATT, CDR2 SNEGSKA (reference sequence). The CDR3 totals 14 residues. The V gene end was trimmed by 1 base and the J gene end by 10 bases; junction bases not matched to a gene: 6. CDR3: CSARVSQGASPLHF. CDR3 in DNA: TGCAGTGCTAGAGTTAGCCAGGGGGCATCACCCCTCCACTTT.

This clonotype was seen repeatedly, ten times or more. The rearrangement links TRBV4-2 to TRBJ2-3; D uncertain. The ends were cut back, 0 bases at V and 5 bases at J, with 9 bases in the middle. Germline-derived CDR1 and CDR2 are LGHNA and YNFKEQ. The CDR3 is 14 amino acids. The CDR3 here is CASSQDRERDTQYF. The CDR3 DNA reads TGTGCCAGCAGCCAAGATCGAGAGCGAGATACGCAGTATTTT.

This clonotype came up a few times. The chain recombines TRBV7-9 with TRBJ2-7; 8 positions match TRBD1. Germline CDR1 and CDR2: SEHNR and FQNEAQ (reference sequence). The CDR3 covers 13 residues. The trim removed 5 bases at V and 7 bases at J, leaving 7 bases unmatched. The CDR3 nucleotides are TGTGCCAGCAGCCGAAGACAGGGGACAGAGCAGTACGTC. Translated, it gives CASSRRQGTEQYV.

This clonotype was seen ten or more times. This chain uses TRBV7-9 with TRBJ2-2; D is perhaps TRBD2 (5 bases). V lost 11 bases and J 0 bases, leaving 16 bases between the germline ends. CDR1 is SEHNR, CDR2 FQNEAQ, per germline (reference sequence). The CDR3 consists of 15 residues. CDR3 in DNA: TGTGCCTCCCCTCCGGGGAGACCGAACACCGGGGAGCTGTTTTTT. Protein sequence: CASPPGRPNTGELFF.

V and J are TRBV7-6 and TRBJ2-2, with unresolved D. V was trimmed by 6 bases and J by 0 bases, leaving 8 bases between them. Germline-derived CDR1 and CDR2 are SGHVS and FNYEAQ. The CDR3 extends over 14 amino acids. The CDR3: CASSIRTNTGELFF. As DNA, the CDR3 is TGTGCCAGCAGTATCAGAACGAACACCGGGGAGCTGTTTTTT.

Remarks on this clonotype: In this CDR3 the conserved last residue, phenylalanine or tryptophan, is missing, so a read error is likely. V gene TRBV19 combines with J gene TRBJ1-2; 8 nucleotides align to TRBD1. This CDR3 contains 17 residues. The J segment lost 6 bases and the V segment lost 5 bases, leaving 17 bases of the junction unmatched. Germline CDR1 reads LNHDA; CDR2 reads SQIVND (reference sequence). DNA for the CDR3: TGTGCCAGTAGTTTTCTCATTTCCCGGGACAGGAGGCATGGCTACACCTGC. It codes for CASSFLISRDRRHGYTC.

This clonotype has a handful of counts. The chain employs TRBV12-3 or TRBV12-4 and TRBJ2-1; 9 bases align to TRBD2. V was pared by 11 bases and J by 4 bases, with 6 bases of the junction left unmatched. The CDR3 is made up of 13 amino acids. The CDR3 here is CAAGGQRYNEQFF. CDR3 in DNA: TGTGCCGCGGGAGGGCAGAGATACAATGAGCAGTTCTTC.

The chain employs TRBV2 and TRBJ1-1; 9 bases are a match to TRBD1. V lost 5 bases to trimming and J lost 1 base; unmatched junction nucleotides: 2. Germline V gives CDR1 SNHLY, CDR2 FYNNEI. The CDR3 is 14 residues long. DNA of the CDR3: TGTGCCAGCAGTAACAGGGGGCAGAACACTGAAGCTTTCTTT. This encodes CASSNRGQNTEAFF.

This clonotype was observed a handful of times. This rearrangement joins TRBV20-1 to TRBJ1-5; D is unclear. Trimming pared 1 base from V and 5 bases from J, leaving 12 bases between. This CDR3 spans 14 amino acids. The germline V gene has CDR1 DFQATT and CDR2 SNEGSKA (reference sequence). CDR3 in amino acids: CSARGTISHQPQHF. The CDR3 DNA reads TGCAGTGCTAGAGGTACAATTAGTCATCAGCCCCAGCATTTT.

This clonotype was counted many times. The chain carries TRBV9 and TRBJ2-3, with a weak D call TRBD2 (6 bases). Trimming took 0 bases from V and 2 from J, leaving 13 bases between them. CDR1 is SGDLS, CDR2 YYNGEE, per germline. CDR3 length equals 16 residues. The chain's CDR3 is CASSVARDGITDTQYF. In DNA, the CDR3 is TGTGCCAGCAGCGTAGCGCGGGACGGAATCACAGATACGCAGTATTTT.

This chain joins TRBV15 and TRBJ2-5; 9 nucleotides match TRBD2. Germline V gene sequence: CDR1 LNHNV, CDR2 YYDKDF (reference sequence). V shed 0 bases and J 6 bases; nucleotides not matched to a gene: 8. The CDR3 runs to 16 residues. CDR3 region: CATSRERSGTSQTQYF. The CDR3 DNA is TGTGCCACCAGCAGAGAACGGAGCGGGACTAGCCAGACCCAGTACTTC.